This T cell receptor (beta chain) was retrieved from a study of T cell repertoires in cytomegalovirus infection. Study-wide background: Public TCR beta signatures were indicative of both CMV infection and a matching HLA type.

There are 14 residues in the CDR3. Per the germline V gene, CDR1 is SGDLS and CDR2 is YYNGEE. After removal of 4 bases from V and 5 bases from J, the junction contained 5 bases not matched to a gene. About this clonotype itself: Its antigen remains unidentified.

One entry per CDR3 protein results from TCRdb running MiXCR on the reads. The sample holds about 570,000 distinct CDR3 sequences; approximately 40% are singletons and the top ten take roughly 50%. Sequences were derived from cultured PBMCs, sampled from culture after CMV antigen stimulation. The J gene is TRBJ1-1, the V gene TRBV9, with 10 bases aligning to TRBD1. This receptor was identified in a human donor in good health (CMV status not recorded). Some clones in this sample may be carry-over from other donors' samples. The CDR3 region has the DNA TGTGCCAGCAGCCAAGACAGGGGGCAAACTGAAGCTTTCTTT. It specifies CASSQDRGQTEAFF.